The rows below give T cell receptor beta chains drawn from one sample of a study of cytomegalovirus exposure and HLA in healthy donors. Produced via immunoSEQ multiplex PCR; TCRdb's table is partial and in-frame only. Of about 160,000 clones listed, approximately 62% are singletons. Sequenced input: PBMCs. The receptors were gathered from a man aged 45-65 years in good health and CMV-seronegative. The CDR3 runs from the conserved cysteine through the conserved F or W. D genes are given only for firm matches. Not all rows give a size; the values are once, few, many and, for expanded clones, a class.

CDR3: CASTLRQGAYEQYF
DNA: TGTGCCAGCACCTTAAGACAGGGGGCATACGAGCAGTACTTC
V: TRBV28
D: TRBD1
J: TRBJ2-7
length: 14
size: .

CDR3: CASSSRTGADFGSNQPQHF
DNA: TGTGCCAGCAGCTCTCGGACAGGAGCGGACTTTGGTAGCAATCAGCCCCAGCATTTT
V: TRBV7-3
D: TRBD1
J: TRBJ1-5
length: 19
size: .

CDR3: CASSPSENTGELFF
DNA: TGTGCCAGCAGCCCTAGCGAGAACACCGGGGAGCTGTTTTTT
V: TRBV11-2
D: .
J: TRBJ2-2
length: 14
size: .

CDR3: CASSPVTGSEAFF
DNA: TGTGCCAGCTCACCAGTAACCGGGTCTGAAGCTTTCTTT
V: TRBV18
D: .
J: TRBJ1-1
length: 13
size: once

CDR3: CASSLYQGPTNYGYTF
DNA: TGTGCCAGCAGCTTGTATCAGGGGCCAACTAACTATGGCTACACCTTC
V: TRBV5-4
D: .
J: TRBJ1-2
length: 16
size: .

CDR3: CASSQRTGGVGNTQYF
DNA: TGTGCCAGCAGCCAACGAACGGGGGGGGTTGGGAATACGCAGTATTTT
V: TRBV7-9
D: TRBD2
J: TRBJ2-3
length: 16
size: .

CDR3: CASGSGPNDNQPQHF
DNA: TGTGCCAGCGGGAGCGGGCCCAATGACAATCAGCCCCAGCATTTT
V: TRBV6-6
D: .
J: TRBJ1-5
length: 15
size: .

CDR3: CASSFWDRDYEQYF
DNA: TGTGCCAGCAGTTTTTGGGACAGGGACTACGAGCAGTACTTC
V: TRBV28
D: TRBD1
J: TRBJ2-7
length: 14
size: few

CDR3: CASSLTTGTAKEKLFF
DNA: TGCGCCAGCAGCTTGACCACCGGGACAGCGAAGGAAAAACTGTTTTTT
V: TRBV5-1
D: TRBD1
J: TRBJ1-4
length: 16
size: .

CDR3: CASSLEQGATLNTGELFF
DNA: TGTGCCAGCAGCTTGGAGCAGGGGGCTACCTTGAACACCGGGGAGCTGTTTTTT
V: TRBV5-8
D: TRBD1
J: TRBJ2-2
length: 18
size: .

CDR3: CASSLSPGTGVYGYTF
DNA: TGTGCCAGCAGCTTGTCCCCCGGGACAGGGGTCTATGGCTACACCTTC
V: TRBV5-4
D: TRBD1
J: TRBJ1-2
length: 16
size: .

CDR3: CASSPGLEETQYF
DNA: TGTGCCAGCTCACCGGGACTAGAGGAGACCCAGTACTTC
V: TRBV18
D: TRBD2
J: TRBJ2-5
length: 13
size: few

CDR3: CASGRQSSYNSPLHF
DNA: TGTGCCAGCGGCCGACAGAGCTCCTATAATTCACCCCTCCACTTT
V: TRBV27
D: .
J: TRBJ1-6
length: 15
size: .

CDR3: CASSEDRGRETQYF
DNA: TGTGCCAGCAGTGAAGACAGGGGGAGAGAGACCCAGTACTTC
V: TRBV7-9
D: TRBD1
J: TRBJ2-5
length: 14
size: .

CDR3: CASSQDRGAGQPQHF
DNA: TGCGCCAGCAGCCAAGATCGGGGGGCAGGCCAGCCCCAGCATTTT
V: TRBV4-1
D: .
J: TRBJ1-5
length: 15
size: .

CDR3: CASSAYAGGNTEAFF
DNA: TGTGCCAGCAGTGCCTACGCGGGGGGGAACACTGAAGCTTTCTTT
V: TRBV25-1
D: .
J: TRBJ1-1
length: 15
size: .

CDR3: CASSLTGSVNSPLHF
DNA: TGTGCCAGCAGCTTGACAGGGTCAGTTAATTCACCCCTCCACTTT
V: TRBV7-9
D: TRBD1
J: TRBJ1-6
length: 15
size: .

CDR3: CASSSGQIFYGYTF
DNA: TGTGCCAGCAGCTCTGGACAGATATTCTATGGCTACACCTTC
V: TRBV7-9
D: .
J: TRBJ1-2
length: 14
size: few

CDR3: CASSPLGLAGPYEQYF
DNA: TGTGCCAGCAGTCCACTCGGGCTAGCGGGTCCCTACGAGCAGTACTTC
V: TRBV27
D: TRBD2
J: TRBJ2-7
length: 16
size: .

CDR3: CASSPSNSGNTIYF
DNA: TGTGCCAGCAGCCCCAGTAACTCTGGAAACACCATATATTTT
V: TRBV9
D: .
J: TRBJ1-3
length: 14
size: .

CDR3: CASSYRSAGQSPLHF
DNA: TGTGCCAGCAGCTACAGGTCCGCCGGGCAATCACCCCTCCACTTT
V: TRBV28
D: .
J: TRBJ1-6
length: 15
size: .

CDR3: CASSQGPRQEGQPQHF
DNA: TGTGCCAGCAGCCAAGGGCCCCGACAGGAAGGTCAGCCCCAGCATTTT
V: TRBV4-2
D: .
J: TRBJ1-5
length: 16
size: .

CDR3: CASSYGGRGSYEQYF
DNA: TGTGCCAGCAGTTACGGGGGCCGGGGTTCCTACGAGCAGTACTTC
V: TRBV6-5
D: .
J: TRBJ2-7
length: 15
size: .

CDR3: CSVDQGAETQYF
DNA: TGCAGCGTGGATCAGGGGGCAGAGACCCAGTACTTC
V: TRBV29-1
D: TRBD1
J: TRBJ2-5
length: 12
size: .

CDR3: CASSEHLLLNTEAFF
DNA: TGTGCCAGCAGTGAGCATCTACTGCTGAACACTGAAGCTTTCTTT
V: TRBV25-1
D: .
J: TRBJ1-1
length: 15
size: few

CDR3: CASTEVEGANEKLFF
DNA: TGCGCCAGCACCGAAGTGGAAGGAGCTAATGAAAAACTGTTTTTT
V: TRBV23-1
D: .
J: TRBJ1-4
length: 15
size: few

CDR3: CASSPDRGAPYEQYF
DNA: TGTGCCAGCAGCCCCGACAGGGGGGCCCCCTACGAGCAGTACTTC
V: TRBV7-6
D: TRBD1
J: TRBJ2-7
length: 15
size: .

CDR3: CASTQDNWEGLAGEDTQYF
DNA: TGTGCCAGTACCCAAGACAACTGGGAGGGACTAGCGGGGGAAGATACGCAGTATTTT
V: TRBV19
D: TRBD2
J: TRBJ2-3
length: 19
size: .

CDR3: CASSFVSGTNTGELFF
DNA: TGCGCCAGCAGCTTTGTTTCAGGGACGAACACCGGGGAGCTGTTTTTT
V: TRBV5-1
D: .
J: TRBJ2-2
length: 16
size: .

CDR3: CASSYQTEGGDGYTF
DNA: TGTGCCAGCAGTTACCAGACTGAGGGAGGCGATGGCTACACCTTC
V: TRBV6-5
D: .
J: TRBJ1-2
length: 15
size: .

CDR3: CASTPVAGGTYEQYF
DNA: TGCGCCAGCACCCCGGTGGCGGGGGGCACCTACGAGCAGTACTTC
V: TRBV5-1
D: TRBD2
J: TRBJ2-7
length: 15
size: .

CDR3: CASSWDRGGTTNEKLFF
DNA: TGTGCCAGCAGCTGGGACAGGGGGGGAACAACTAATGAAAAACTGTTTTTT
V: TRBV7-2
D: TRBD1
J: TRBJ1-4
length: 17
size: .

CDR3: CSAFGGGIHEQYF
DNA: TGCAGCGCCTTCGGGGGGGGCATACACGAGCAGTACTTC
V: TRBV29-1
D: TRBD2
J: TRBJ2-7
length: 13
size: few

CDR3: CASIRDRLEELFF
DNA: TGTGCCAGCATCCGGGACAGATTGGAGGAGCTGTTTTTT
V: TRBV2
D: TRBD1
J: TRBJ2-2
length: 13
size: few

CDR3: CASRQAPSLYGYTF
DNA: TGCGCCAGCAGACAGGCGCCCTCGCTTTATGGCTACACCTTC
V: TRBV5-1
D: .
J: TRBJ1-2
length: 14
size: .

CDR3: CASSHPTGINGYTF
DNA: TGCGCCAGCAGCCACCCGACAGGGATCAATGGCTACACCTTC
V: TRBV4-1
D: TRBD1
J: TRBJ1-2
length: 14
size: .

CDR3: CATSKFGQPQHF
DNA: TGTGCCACCAGCAAGTTCGGGCAGCCCCAGCATTTT
V: TRBV15
D: .
J: TRBJ1-5
length: 12
size: .

CDR3: CASSLDPGGAENEQFF
DNA: TGCGCCAGCAGCTTGGATCCCGGGGGGGCGGAGAATGAGCAGTTCTTC
V: TRBV5-1
D: TRBD2
J: TRBJ2-1
length: 16
size: .

CDR3: CASRQGAGTTFYEQYF
DNA: TGTGCCAGCAGACAAGGGGCCGGGACAACCTTCTACGAGCAGTACTTC
V: TRBV4-2
D: .
J: TRBJ2-7
length: 16
size: .

CDR3: CASSSSGGSHEQYF
DNA: TGCGCCAGCAGCTCGTCGGGAGGCTCCCACGAGCAGTACTTC
V: TRBV5-1
D: TRBD2
J: TRBJ2-7
length: 14
size: .

CDR3: CASSKPAGVSEAFF
DNA: TGTGCCAGCAGCAAACCCGCAGGGGTATCTGAAGCTTTCTTT
V: TRBV21-1
D: .
J: TRBJ1-1
length: 14
size: .

CDR3: CASSWGVGDTYGYTF
DNA: TGTGCCAGCAGTTGGGGGGTGGGAGACACCTATGGCTACACCTTC
V: TRBV6-5
D: .
J: TRBJ1-2
length: 15
size: .

CDR3: CASSQEEGWEQYF
DNA: TGCGCCAGCAGCCAAGAGGAGGGATGGGAGCAGTACTTC
V: TRBV4-1
D: .
J: TRBJ2-7
length: 13
size: .

CDR3: CASSFLAGTNEKLFF
DNA: TGCGCCAGCAGCTTCCTTGCGGGGACTAATGAAAAACTGTTTTTT
V: TRBV5-1
D: .
J: TRBJ1-4
length: 15
size: .

CDR3: CASSATGFGYTF
DNA: TGTGCCAGCAGTGCCACAGGGTTTGGCTACACCTTC
V: TRBV25-1
D: .
J: TRBJ1-2
length: 12
size: .

CDR3: CASSPPGTGGGETQYF
DNA: TGTGCCAGCTCACCACCGGGGACAGGGGGCGGAGAGACCCAGTACTTC
V: TRBV18
D: TRBD1
J: TRBJ2-5
length: 16
size: once

CDR3: CASSPTGSQPQHF
DNA: TGTGCCAGCTCCCCAACGGGGTCGCAGCCCCAGCATTTT
V: TRBV18
D: .
J: TRBJ1-5
length: 13
size: .

CDR3: CASTLVGGVGTEAFF
DNA: TGTGCCAGCACGCTAGTAGGGGGCGTTGGGACTGAAGCTTTCTTT
V: TRBV13
D: TRBD1
J: TRBJ1-1
length: 15
size: .

CDR3: CASSRSGGGQDEQFF
DNA: TGCGCCAGCAGCCGTAGCGGGGGGGGACAGGATGAGCAGTTCTTC
V: TRBV5-1
D: TRBD2
J: TRBJ2-1
length: 15
size: few